This T cell receptor (beta chain) was documented in a study of blood T cell repertoires in COVID-19. This clone was detected only once. Clones were sequenced by immunoSEQ multiplex PCR, and TCRdb holds only the in-frame ones, with some missing. The sample holds around 180,000 clones; roughly 76% are singletons and the top ten take 12%. This CDR3 contains 15 residues. With 4 bases clipped from V and 7 bases from J, the junction kept 11 bases outside the gene matches. Per germline, CDR1 SGDLS and CDR2 YYNGEE. The chain couples TRBV9 to TRBJ2-7; the match to TRBD1 covers 10 bases. This TCR was recovered from a woman at least 80 years old with COVID-19, enrolled during active disease. The sequencing sample was made of peripheral blood. The CDR3 reads CASSPRPGTGAEQYF. The CDR3 DNA is TGTGCCAGCAGCCCTCGTCCCGGGACAGGGGCGGAGCAGTACTTC.